This TCR beta chain was recovered during a study of T cells in tumors after PD-1 blockade (dated by TCRdb to the late 2010s). For the wider study: Exclusion criteria were prior checkpoint blockade, use of systemic immunosuppressants, or recent radiotherapy or other anti-cancer therapy within 4 weeks. On average, peripheral blood samples had approximately 120,000 TCR templates (range about 23,000-290,000) and about 35,000 unique clonotypes. Bulk TCR sequencing was performed on 10 to 11 peripheral blood samples from a handful of patients to compare blood and tumor clonotypes. Treatment consisted of either cemiplimab 350 mg every 2 weeks or pembrolizumab 200 mg every 3 weeks. RECIST version 1.1 was used to assess clinical response. Some patients also continued taking vismodegib 150 mg daily during anti-PD-1 treatment. Paired single-cell RNA and TCR sequencing was done in the study on site-matched tumors from patients with BCC or SCC, both before and after anti-PD-1 therapy. Here is what the overall study found, with its caveats: The source of novel T cell clones was not identified, and lymphoid organs or rare unexpanded clones within the tumor or the tumor periphery could be included among the possible sources. Approximately 41% of the TCR clonotypes from tumors also showed up in blood, and some novel exhausted tumor clones were present in pre-treatment blood, which suggests peripheral recruitment.

Comments on this clone: Its antigen remains undetermined. One base away there is no much larger clone; base qualities are not given.

The meaning of the sample's time point label: after anti-PD-1 therapy. For bulk TCRbeta sequencing, genomic DNA was extracted from tumor biopsies or peripheral blood, and input amounts ranged from about 616 ng to 6,500 ng. All patients had histologically proven advanced or metastatic basal or squamous cell carcinoma and were poor candidates for surgical resection. The basal cell carcinoma cohort was made up of roughly eleven patients, and bulk tumor TCR sequencing was performed for 8 or 9 of these patients. The immunoSEQ platform was used to carry out deep TCRbeta sequencing. Concerning the study's data processing: Only productive rearrangements were exported from the immunoSEQ Analyzer for downstream analysis. Bulk TCRbeta clonotypes were assigned T cell phenotypes by matching to single-cell RNA+TCR-seq clones sharing the same TCRbeta sequence. Using bulk TCR sequencing data, clone enrichment in tumor was calculated by dividing a clone's tumor frequency by the same clone's PBMC frequency. TCRs were grouped by GLIPH into specificity groups, defined as clusters of distinct TCRs likely recognizing common antigens via shared CDR3 motifs. TCRdb carries this immuneACCESS record with in-frame sequences only. Its versions omit some clonotypes, under half of them owing to an unresolved V gene in the studies checked, with the rest unexplained. That table supplies the V and J calls and clone size; D and trimming were determined from the DNA. The sample contains some 66,000 clones, roughly 70% of them found a single time. Jointly, the top ten make up approximately 4.5% of the sample.

This TCR was recovered from a human donor with basal cell carcinoma. The sequencing used PBMCs, collected after anti-PD-1 treatment.

The bases read TGTGCCACCAGAAACCAGTCGGAAAGCTCCTATAATTCACCCCTCCACTTT. Protein translation: CATRNQSESSYNSPLHF. The V and J genes are TRBV24-1 and TRBJ1-6, with the D gene call left open. CDR1 and CDR2, per the germline V gene, are KGHDR and SFDVKD. The CDR3, cysteine through phenylalanine, is 17 amino acids long. Solely the CDR3 DNA is kept, with 51 bases framed from the first base. V loses 7 bases, J loses 0 bases, and the germline ends lie 15 bases apart.